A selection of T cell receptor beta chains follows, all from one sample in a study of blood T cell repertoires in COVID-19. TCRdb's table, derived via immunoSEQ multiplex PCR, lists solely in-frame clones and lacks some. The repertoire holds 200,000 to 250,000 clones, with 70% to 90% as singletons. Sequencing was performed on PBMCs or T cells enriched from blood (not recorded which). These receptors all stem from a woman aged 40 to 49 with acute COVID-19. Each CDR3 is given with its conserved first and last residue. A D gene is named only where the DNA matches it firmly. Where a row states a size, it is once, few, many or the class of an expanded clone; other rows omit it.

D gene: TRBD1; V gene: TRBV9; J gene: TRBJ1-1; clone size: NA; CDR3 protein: CASSVEAGTDTEAFF; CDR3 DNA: TGTGCCAGCAGCGTAGAGGCAGGGACAGACACTGAAGCTTTCTTT
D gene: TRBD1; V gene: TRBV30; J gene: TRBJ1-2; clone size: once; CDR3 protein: CAWSLGVTGANGYTF; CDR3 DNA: TGTGCCTGGAGTCTGGGAGTAACAGGGGCGAATGGCTACACCTTC
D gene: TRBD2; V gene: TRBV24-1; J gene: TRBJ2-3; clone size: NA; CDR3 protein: CATSPGGGDTDTQYF; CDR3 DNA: TGTGCCACCAGTCCAGGCGGGGGGGACACAGATACGCAGTATTTT
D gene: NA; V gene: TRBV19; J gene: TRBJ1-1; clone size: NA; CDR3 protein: CASSIGGITEAFF; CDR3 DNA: TGTGCCAGTAGTATAGGTGGCATCACTGAAGCTTTCTTT
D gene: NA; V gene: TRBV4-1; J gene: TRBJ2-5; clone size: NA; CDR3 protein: CASSQDSPTRLVEEETQYF; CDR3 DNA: TGCGCCAGCAGCCAAGATTCTCCGACGCGGTTGGTAGAGGAAGAGACCCAGTACTTC
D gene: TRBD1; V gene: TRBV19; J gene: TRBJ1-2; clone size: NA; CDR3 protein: CASSERRDRVYGYTF; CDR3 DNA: TGTGCCAGTAGCGAACGCCGGGACAGGGTCTATGGCTACACCTTC
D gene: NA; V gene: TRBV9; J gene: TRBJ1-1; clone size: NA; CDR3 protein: CASSEEGSRDTEAFF; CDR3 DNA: TGTGCCAGCAGCGAGGAGGGGAGCAGGGACACTGAAGCTTTCTTT
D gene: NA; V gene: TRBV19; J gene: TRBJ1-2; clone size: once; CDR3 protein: CASSIRQGHNYGYTF; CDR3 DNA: TGTGCCAGTAGTATACGTCAGGGGCACAACTATGGCTACACCTTC
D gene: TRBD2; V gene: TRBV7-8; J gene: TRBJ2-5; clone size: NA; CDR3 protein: CASSLRGTSGGHGGWETQYF; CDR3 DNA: TGTGCCAGCAGCTTAAGGGGAACTAGCGGGGGCCACGGGGGTTGGGAGACCCAGTACTTC
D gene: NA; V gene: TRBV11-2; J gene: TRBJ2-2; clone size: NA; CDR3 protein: CASSAPQKGRGGELFF; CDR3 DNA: TGTGCCAGCAGCGCCCCCCAGAAGGGTAGGGGCGGGGAGCTGTTTTTT
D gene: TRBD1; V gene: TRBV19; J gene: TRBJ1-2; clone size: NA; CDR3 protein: CASNTQRTGNYGYTF; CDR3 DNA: TGTGCCAGTAACACCCAGAGGACAGGGAACTATGGCTACACCTTC
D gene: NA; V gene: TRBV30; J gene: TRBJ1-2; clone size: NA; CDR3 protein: CAWSWAVVDYGYTF; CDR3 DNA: TGTGCCTGGAGTTGGGCCGTGGTAGACTATGGCTACACCTTC
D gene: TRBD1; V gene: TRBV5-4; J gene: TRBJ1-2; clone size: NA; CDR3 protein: CASSKGQGWSNYGYTF; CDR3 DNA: TGTGCCAGCAGCAAAGGACAGGGGTGGAGTAACTATGGCTACACCTTC
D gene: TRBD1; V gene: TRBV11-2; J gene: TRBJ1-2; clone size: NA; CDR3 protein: CASSSRKSGGELYYGYTF; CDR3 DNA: TGTGCCAGCAGCTCGCGAAAATCAGGGGGCGAACTCTACTATGGCTACACCTTC
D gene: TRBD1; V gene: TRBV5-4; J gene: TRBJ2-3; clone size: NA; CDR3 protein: CASSPTGQSTDTQYF; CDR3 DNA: TGTGCCAGCAGCCCGACGGGACAGAGCACAGATACGCAGTATTTT
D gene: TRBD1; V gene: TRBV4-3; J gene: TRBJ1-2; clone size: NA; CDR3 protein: CASSPSDRAGGYGYTF; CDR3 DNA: TGCGCCAGCAGCCCATCAGACAGGGCAGGAGGCTATGGCTACACCTTC
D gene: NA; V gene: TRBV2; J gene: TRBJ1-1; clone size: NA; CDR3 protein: CAQGAQGETEAFF; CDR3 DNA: TGTGCCCAAGGGGCACAGGGTGAGACTGAAGCTTTCTTT
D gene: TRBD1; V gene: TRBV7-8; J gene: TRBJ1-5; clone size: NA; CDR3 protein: CASSLGRDRAYQPQHF; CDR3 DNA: TGTGCCAGCAGCTTAGGTAGGGACAGGGCTTATCAGCCCCAGCATTTT